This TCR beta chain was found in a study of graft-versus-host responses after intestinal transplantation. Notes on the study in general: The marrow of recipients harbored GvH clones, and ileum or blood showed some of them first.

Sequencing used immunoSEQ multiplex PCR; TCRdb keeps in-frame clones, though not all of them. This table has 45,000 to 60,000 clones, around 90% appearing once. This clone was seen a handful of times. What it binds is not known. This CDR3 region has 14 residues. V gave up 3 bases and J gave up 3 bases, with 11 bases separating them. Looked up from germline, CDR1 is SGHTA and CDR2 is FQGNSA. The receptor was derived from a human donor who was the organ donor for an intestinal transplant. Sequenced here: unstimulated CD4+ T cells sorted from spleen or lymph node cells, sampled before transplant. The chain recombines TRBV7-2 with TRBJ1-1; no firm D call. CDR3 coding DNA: TGTGCCAGCAGCTTGCAAGGGAAATACACTGAAGCTTTCTTT. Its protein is CASSLQGKYTEAFF.